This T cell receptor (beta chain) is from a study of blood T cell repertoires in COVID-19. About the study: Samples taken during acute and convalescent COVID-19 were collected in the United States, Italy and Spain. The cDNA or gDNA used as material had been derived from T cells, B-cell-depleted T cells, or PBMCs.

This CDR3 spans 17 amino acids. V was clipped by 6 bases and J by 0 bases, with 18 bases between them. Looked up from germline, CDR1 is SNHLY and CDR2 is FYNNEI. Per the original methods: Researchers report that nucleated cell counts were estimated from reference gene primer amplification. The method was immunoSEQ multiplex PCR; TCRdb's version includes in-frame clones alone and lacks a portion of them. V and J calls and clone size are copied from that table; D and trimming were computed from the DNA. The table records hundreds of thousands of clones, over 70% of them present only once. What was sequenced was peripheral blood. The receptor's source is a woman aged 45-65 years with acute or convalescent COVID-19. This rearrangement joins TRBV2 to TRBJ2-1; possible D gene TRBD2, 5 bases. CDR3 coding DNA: TGTGCCAGCAGGGAGCAGGACTTCCCGAGCTCCTACAATGAGCAGTTCTTC. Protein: CASREQDFPSSYNEQFF.